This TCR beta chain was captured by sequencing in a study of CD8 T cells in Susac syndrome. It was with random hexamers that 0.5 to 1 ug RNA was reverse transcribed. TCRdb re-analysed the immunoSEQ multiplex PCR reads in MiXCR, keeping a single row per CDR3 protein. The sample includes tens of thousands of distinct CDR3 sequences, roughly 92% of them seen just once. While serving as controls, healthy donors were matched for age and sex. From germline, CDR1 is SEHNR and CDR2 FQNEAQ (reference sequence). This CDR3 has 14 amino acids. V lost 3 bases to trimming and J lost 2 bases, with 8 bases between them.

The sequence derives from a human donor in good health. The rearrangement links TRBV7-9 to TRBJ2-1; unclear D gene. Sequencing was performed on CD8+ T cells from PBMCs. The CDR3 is CASSFPAPYNEQFF. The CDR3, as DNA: TGTGCCAGCAGCTTCCCAGCACCCTACAATGAGCAGTTCTTC.